The 17 T cell receptor beta chains below come from one sample, sequenced in a study of T-cell reconstitution after alpha-beta-depleted transplantation in children (dated by TCRdb to about 2016). The sample's treatment or condition label, decoded: allogeneic hematopoietic cell transplantation with graft depleted of TCRalphabeta T cells and CD19 B cells. Libraries were constructed by PCR. For sequencing, an Illumina HiSeq 2500 was employed. To normalize quantification of the TCRbeta repertoire, the TCR libraries were built with molecular barcoding that relied on unique molecular identifiers. The raw public reads went through TCRdb reprocessing: fastp at Q25, MiXCR clone calling, in-frame beta chains kept. Records with the same CDR3 protein are collapsed into one entry carrying the most frequent genes and DNA. In this sample the table shows about 580,000 distinct CDR3 sequences, roughly 23% of which occur a single time. The top ten clones comprise roughly 14% of the sample.

This sample comprised PBMCs, mostly from graft donor cells, obtained 360 days after TCRalphabeta/CD19-depleted stem cell transplant. Source of these receptors: a boy in the first two years of life who had a stem cell transplant for acute myeloid leukemia, so the T cells may come from the graft donor.

This clonotype has ten or more counts. The J gene is TRBJ2-1, the V gene TRBV4-3; the D gene is possibly TRBD1 (7 bases). V was pared by 1 base and J by 4 bases, with 11 bases between. The CDR3 runs to 15 residues. Germline V gene lookup returns CDR1 LGHNA and CDR2 YSLEER. CDR3 sequence: CASSQGRGQYNEQFF. The CDR3 coding sequence is TGCGCCAGCAGCCAAGGGAGGGGGCAGTACAATGAGCAGTTCTTC.

The rearrangement joins TRBV6-2 or TRBV6-3 to TRBJ2-2; 8 bases line up with TRBD1. V shed 8 bases and J 6 bases; nucleotides not matched to a gene: 8. Germline-derived CDR1 and CDR2 are MNHEY and SVGEGT. The CDR3 loop spans 14 amino acids. CDR3 sequence (DNA): TGTGCCAGCCAAGACAGGGGAGGACCCGGGGAGCTGTTTTTT. Amino acid sequence: CASQDRGGPGELFF.

There are a few counts of this clonotype. V usage is TRBV28 and J usage is TRBJ2-7, with D maybe TRBD2 (6 bases). Looked up from germline, CDR1 is MDHEN and CDR2 is SYDVKM. V gave up 4 bases and J gave up 5 bases, with 18 bases separating them. This CDR3 is 15 amino acids long. The DNA of the CDR3 is TGTGCCAGCAGTTCTACAGTGGGGGAGCGGGACGAGCAGTACGTC. It codes for CASSSTVGERDEQYV.

This chain links TRBV6-5 with TRBJ1-4; D not certain. The V gene lost 4 bases and the J gene lost 4 bases, with 7 bases spanning the gap. The length of the CDR3 is 13 residues. Per the germline V gene, CDR1 is MNHEY and CDR2 is SVGAGI. DNA of the CDR3: TGTGCCAGCAGTTGGTCCCATAATGAAAAACTGTTTTTT. Protein: CASSWSHNEKLFF.

The chain combines TRBV27 with TRBJ2-2; tentatively, D is TRBD2 (5 bases). The V end lost 2 bases, the J end lost 5 bases, and 12 bases lay between the germline ends. Per the germline V gene, CDR1 is MNHEY and CDR2 is SMNVEV (reference sequence). This CDR3 has 15 amino acids. The CDR3 here is CASSLEGVETGELFF. The CDR3 bases are TGTGCCAGCAGTTTAGAGGGTGTAGAGACCGGGGAGCTGTTTTTT.

This clonotype was counted between two and nine times. The genes are TRBV4-2 and TRBJ2-4; 10 bases are a match to TRBD2. Germline assignment: CDR1 LGHNA and CDR2 YNFKEQ. The CDR3 is 15 amino acids. The V gene end was trimmed by 0 bases and the J gene end by 5 bases; junction bases not matched to a gene: 1. The CDR3 spells CASSQDGTSENIQYF. Here the CDR3 DNA reads TGTGCCAGCAGCCAAGACGGGACTAGCGAAAACATTCAGTACTTC.

This clonotype was seen more than once but under ten times. V is TRBV20-1 and J is TRBJ2-1; 11 bases agree with TRBD2. CDR3 length: 16 amino acids. Germline CDR1 and CDR2: DFQATT and SNEGSKA (reference sequence). V was pared by 6 bases and J by 6 bases, with 13 bases of the junction left unmatched. In nucleotides, the CDR3 is TGCAGTGCAAGACAACTCTCTAGCGGGGGGTCCAATGAGCAGTTCTTC. Translating it yields CSARQLSSGGSNEQFF.

V and J are TRBV2 and TRBJ2-6; D not resolved. Between the trimmed V and J ends, which lost 3 bases and 11 bases, there was a span of 8 bases. Germline CDR1 and CDR2: SNHLY and FYNNEI. This CDR3 contains 12 residues. The CDR3 protein is CASSDPRDVLTF. The DNA of the CDR3 is TGTGCCAGCAGTGATCCAAGGGACGTCCTGACTTTC.

The chain carries TRBV29-1 and TRBJ1-2; D gene unclear. V was cut by 7 bases and J by 8 bases, with 14 bases left in between. Germline CDR1 SQVTM, CDR2 ANQGSEA. CDR3 length equals 11 residues. For the CDR3, the DNA is TGCAGCGCCCCTAGCGCGGTAGGCTACACCTTC. It is translated as CSAPSAVGYTF.

CDR3 amino acids: CASSSSRLGGNEQYF. The CDR3 DNA sequence: TGTGCCAGCAGTTCATCGCGACTGGGTGGAAACGAGCAGTACTTC. The rearrangement uses TRBV6-2 or TRBV6-3 and TRBJ2-7, with unresolved D. V was trimmed by 4 bases and J by 5 bases, leaving 18 bases between them. The CDR3 is 15 amino acids. CDR1 and CDR2 from the germline V gene are MNHEY and SVGEGT.

This clonotype was seen only a few times. This rearrangement joins TRBV28 to TRBJ1-2; perhaps TRBD1 as D (6 bases). Trimming took off 6 bases at V and 2 bases at J, with 10 bases between the two ends. CDR1 is MDHEN and CDR2 is SYDVKM in the germline V gene. The CDR3 has 13 residues. CDR3 protein: CASRSTGNYGYTF. The CDR3, as DNA: TGTGCCAGCAGATCCACAGGGAACTATGGCTACACCTTC.

This clonotype was observed at least ten times. J is TRBJ1-4 and V is TRBV20-1, with D possibly matching TRBD1 (5 bases). The germline V gene encodes CDR1 DFQATT and CDR2 SNEGSKA (reference sequence). The CDR3 contains 18 residues. With 0 bases removed from V and 4 bases from J, the gap between germline ends came to 21 bases. The CDR3 DNA reads as TGCAGTGCTAGAGAGTGGGGGGTTCGGCCGGGGAGTAATGAAAAACTGTTTTTT. Amino acid sequence: CSAREWGVRPGSNEKLFF.

V is TRBV7-2 and J is TRBJ1-2; weak D call: TRBD1 (5 bases). Germline CDR1 SGHTA, CDR2 FQGNSA. CDR3 length: 13 amino acids. Trimming took off 4 bases at V and 4 bases at J, with 10 bases between the two ends. In DNA, the CDR3 is TGTGCCAGCAGCTCCGACAGCCGCTATGGCTACACCTTC. Encoded protein: CASSSDSRYGYTF.

Ten or more counts support this clonotype. V gene TRBV12-3 or TRBV12-4 combines with J gene TRBJ2-5, with 7 bases matching TRBD2. The trim removed 4 bases at V and 0 bases at J, leaving 5 bases unmatched. This CDR3 comprises 15 residues. Here the CDR3 DNA reads TGTGCCAGCAGTTCCGGGACTATGTACCAAGAGACCCAGTACTTC. Its translation is CASSSGTMYQETQYF.

There are many counts of this clonotype. This chain links TRBV11-1 with TRBJ1-1, with a possible D match to TRBD1 (5 bases). Germline-derived CDR1 and CDR2 are SGHAT and FQDESV (reference sequence). V was trimmed by 4 bases and J by 4 bases, leaving 13 bases between them. The CDR3 totals 14 residues. CDR3 sequence: CASSSREGITEAFF. CDR3 nucleotides: TGTGCCAGCAGCTCCAGGGAGGGGATCACTGAAGCTTTCTTT.

This clonotype was detected a few times. This sequence joins TRBV20-1 and TRBJ2-3, with 10 nucleotides matching TRBD2. This CDR3 is 17 amino acids long. Germline V CDR1 and CDR2: DFQATT, SNEGSKA (reference sequence). Trimming cost V 4 bases and J 8 bases; bases outside gene matches: 18. CDR3 region: CSANLLLLAGAGGTQYF. The CDR3 DNA is TGCAGTGCTAACCTTCTTCTTCTAGCGGGGGCTGGGGGTACGCAGTATTTT.

This sequence joins TRBV12-3 or TRBV12-4 and TRBJ2-1; 12 bases map to TRBD2. This CDR3 comprises 18 residues. With 3 bases clipped from V and 3 bases from J, the junction kept 9 bases outside the gene matches. The DNA of the CDR3 is TGTGCCAGCAGTTTGACAGTCTCACTAGCGGGGGGCTACAATGAGCAGTTCTTC. Its protein is CASSLTVSLAGGYNEQFF.